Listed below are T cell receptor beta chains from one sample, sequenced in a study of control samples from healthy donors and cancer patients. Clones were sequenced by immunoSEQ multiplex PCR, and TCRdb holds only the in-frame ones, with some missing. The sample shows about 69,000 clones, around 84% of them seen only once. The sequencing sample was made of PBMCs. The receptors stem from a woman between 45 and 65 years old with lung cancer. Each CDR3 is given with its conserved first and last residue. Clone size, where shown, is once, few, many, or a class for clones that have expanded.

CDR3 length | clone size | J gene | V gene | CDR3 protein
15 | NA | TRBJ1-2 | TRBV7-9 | CASSPERGVGVGYTF
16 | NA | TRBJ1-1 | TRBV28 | CASIEEGQGLNTEAFF
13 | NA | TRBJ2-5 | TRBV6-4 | CASSEGTKETQYF
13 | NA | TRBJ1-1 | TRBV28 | CASSFDRATEAFF
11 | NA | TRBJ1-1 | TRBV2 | CASTDRGRAFF
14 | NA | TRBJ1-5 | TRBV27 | CASSLSREYQPQHF
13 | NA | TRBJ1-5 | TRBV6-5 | CASMSGPNQPQHF
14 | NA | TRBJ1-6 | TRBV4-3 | CASSQDRDNSPLHF
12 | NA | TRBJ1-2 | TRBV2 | CASRGDSYGYTF
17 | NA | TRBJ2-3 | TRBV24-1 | CATSDHGASGGADTQYF
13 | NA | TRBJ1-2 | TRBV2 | CASSEGVNYGYTF
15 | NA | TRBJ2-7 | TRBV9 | CASSSVGDKSYEQYF
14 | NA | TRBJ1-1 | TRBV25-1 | CASSDPHSYTEAFF
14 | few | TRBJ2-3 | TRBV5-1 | CASSAVTPTDTQYF
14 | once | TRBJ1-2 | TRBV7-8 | CASSLRTGGRGYTF
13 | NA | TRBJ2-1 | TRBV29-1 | CSVVEEGRNEQFF
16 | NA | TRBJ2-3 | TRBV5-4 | CASSLGTGGTTDTQYF
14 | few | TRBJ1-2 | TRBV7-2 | CASSFWGGRYGYTF
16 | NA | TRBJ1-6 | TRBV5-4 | CASSLEVTRTDSPLHF
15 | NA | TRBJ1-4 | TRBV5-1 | CASSLAGQGVEKLFF
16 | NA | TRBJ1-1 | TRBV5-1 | CASSLGQGWLGTEAFF
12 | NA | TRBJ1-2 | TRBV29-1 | CSVETANYGYTF
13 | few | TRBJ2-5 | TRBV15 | CATSTTPQETQYF
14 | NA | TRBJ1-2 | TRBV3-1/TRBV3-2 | CASSQDDRGYGYTF
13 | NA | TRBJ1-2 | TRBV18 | CASSPFGTDGYTF
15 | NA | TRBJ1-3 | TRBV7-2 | CASSLQVSSGNTIYF
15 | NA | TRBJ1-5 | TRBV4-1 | CASSQAGGLNQPQHF
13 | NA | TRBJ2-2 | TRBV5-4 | CAIPGPRTGELFF
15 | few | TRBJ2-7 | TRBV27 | CASSDTGGAFYEQYF
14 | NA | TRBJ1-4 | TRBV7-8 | CASSRQGSWEKLFF
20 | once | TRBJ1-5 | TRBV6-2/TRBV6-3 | CASSYRWGWPGQGDNQPQHF
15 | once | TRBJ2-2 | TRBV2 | CASTIQRAGTGELFF